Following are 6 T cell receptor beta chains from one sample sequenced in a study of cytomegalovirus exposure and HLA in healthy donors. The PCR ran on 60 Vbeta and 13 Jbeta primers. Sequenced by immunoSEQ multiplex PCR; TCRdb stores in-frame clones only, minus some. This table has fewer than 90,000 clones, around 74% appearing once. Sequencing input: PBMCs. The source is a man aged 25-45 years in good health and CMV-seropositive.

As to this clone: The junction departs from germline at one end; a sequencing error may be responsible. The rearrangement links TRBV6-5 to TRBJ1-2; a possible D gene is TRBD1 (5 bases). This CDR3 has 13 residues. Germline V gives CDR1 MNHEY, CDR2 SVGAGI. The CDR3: CASSYARDYGYTF. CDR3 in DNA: TGTGCCAGCAGTTATGCGAGGGACTACGGCTACACCTTC.

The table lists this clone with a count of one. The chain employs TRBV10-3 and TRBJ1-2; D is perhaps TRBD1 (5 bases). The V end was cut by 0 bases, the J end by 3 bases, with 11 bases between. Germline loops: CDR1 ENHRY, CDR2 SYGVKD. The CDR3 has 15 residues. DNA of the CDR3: TGTGCCATCAGTGAGTCGGGCAGGGATCACTATGGCTACACCTTC. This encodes CAISESGRDHYGYTF.

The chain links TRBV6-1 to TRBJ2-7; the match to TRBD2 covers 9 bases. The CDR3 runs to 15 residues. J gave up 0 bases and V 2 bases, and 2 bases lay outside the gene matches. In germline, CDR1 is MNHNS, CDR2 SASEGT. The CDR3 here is CASSELAGTSYEQYF. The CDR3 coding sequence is TGTGCCAGCAGTGAACTAGCGGGGACCTCCTACGAGCAGTACTTC.

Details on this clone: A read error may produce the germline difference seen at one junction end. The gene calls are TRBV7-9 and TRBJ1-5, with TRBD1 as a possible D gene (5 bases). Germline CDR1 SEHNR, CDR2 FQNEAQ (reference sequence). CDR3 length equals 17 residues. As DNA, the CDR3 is TGTTCCAGCAGCCTCTCTATAGACAGTGTGAGCAATCAGCCCCAGCATTTT. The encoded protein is CSSSLSIDSVSNQPQHF.

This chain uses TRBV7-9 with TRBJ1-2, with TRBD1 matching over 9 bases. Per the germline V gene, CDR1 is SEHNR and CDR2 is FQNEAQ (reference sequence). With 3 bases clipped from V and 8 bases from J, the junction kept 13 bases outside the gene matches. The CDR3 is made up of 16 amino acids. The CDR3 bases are TGTGCCAGCAGCTTTTACCGGACAGGGGCGCGTTTGGGCTACACCTTC. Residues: CASSFYRTGARLGYTF.

This chain's CDR3 is CASMVFRQGENYGYTF. The CDR3 nucleotides are TGTGCCAGCATGGTATTTAGACAGGGGGAAAACTATGGCTACACCTTC. The rearrangement links TRBV21-1 to TRBJ1-2; the DNA was not compared with TRBD1, the D call given in the table. TRBV21-1 is marked as a pseudogene. The CDR3 consists of 16 residues.